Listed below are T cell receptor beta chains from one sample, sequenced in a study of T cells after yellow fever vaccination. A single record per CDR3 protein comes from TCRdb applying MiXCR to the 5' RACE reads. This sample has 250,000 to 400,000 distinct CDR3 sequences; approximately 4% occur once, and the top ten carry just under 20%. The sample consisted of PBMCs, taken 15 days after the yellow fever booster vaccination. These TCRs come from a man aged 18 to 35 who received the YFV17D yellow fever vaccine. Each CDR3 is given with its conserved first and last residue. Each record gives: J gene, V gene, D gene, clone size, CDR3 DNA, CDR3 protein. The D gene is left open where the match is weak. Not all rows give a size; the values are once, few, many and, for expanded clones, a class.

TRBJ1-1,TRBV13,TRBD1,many,TGTGCCAGCAGCTTAGGCGCAGGGGGGTACACTGAAGCTTTCTTT,CASSLGAGGYTEAFF
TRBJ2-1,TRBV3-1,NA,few,TGTGCCAGCAGCCTAGGCGACCGGACCTACAATGAGCAGTTCTTC,CASSLGDRTYNEQFF
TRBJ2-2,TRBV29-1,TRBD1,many,TGCAGCGTTCACGGGACAGGGGTTTCCGGGGAGCTGTTTTTT,CSVHGTGVSGELFF
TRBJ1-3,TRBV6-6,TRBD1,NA,TGTGCCAGCAGTTACCCAAAAAAAGCAGGACAGGGTTCTGGAAACACCATATATTTT,CASSYPKKAGQGSGNTIYF
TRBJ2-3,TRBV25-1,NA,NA,TGTGCCAGCAGTGAATATAGGGGATTCACAGATACGCAGTATTTT,CASSEYRGFTDTQYF
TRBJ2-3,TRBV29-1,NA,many,TGCAGCGTTGACCCCTCTAGCACAGATACGCAGTATTTT,CSVDPSSTDTQYF
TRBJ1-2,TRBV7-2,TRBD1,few,TGTGCCAGCAGCTACTCCGGGACAGCGCCTGGTGGCTACACCTTC,CASSYSGTAPGGYTF
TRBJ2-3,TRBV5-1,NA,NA,TGCGCCAGCAGTGGGCGGGACACCACAGATACGCAGTATTTT,CASSGRDTTDTQYF
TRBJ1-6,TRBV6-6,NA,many,TGTGCCGGGGGACGTTGGGGCCCCTATAATTCACCCCTCCACTTT,CAGGRWGPYNSPLHF
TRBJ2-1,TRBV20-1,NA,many,TGCAGTGCTAGAGCCCTGAGCTCCTACAATGAGCAGTTCTTC,CSARALSSYNEQFF
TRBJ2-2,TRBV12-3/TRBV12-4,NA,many,TGTGCCAGCAGTTCGACAGGGAGGGTTAACACCGGGGAGCTGTTTTTT,CASSSTGRVNTGELFF
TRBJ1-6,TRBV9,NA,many,TGTGCCAGCAGCGGGACGGGGGCTCGTTCACCCCTCCACTTT,CASSGTGARSPLHF
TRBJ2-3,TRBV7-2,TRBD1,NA,TGTGCCAGCAGCTTTCTCAGGGGGCAGACCGGCACAGATACGCAGTATTTT,CASSFLRGQTGTDTQYF
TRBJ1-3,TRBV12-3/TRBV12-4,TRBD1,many,TGTGCCAGCAGGAAAACAGGGGCTGGGGGAAACACCATATATTTT,CASRKTGAGGNTIYF
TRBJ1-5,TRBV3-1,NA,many,TGTGCCAGCAGCCAAGCTTTCACGGTGGGGGGGAGTAGCAATCAGCCCCAGCATTTT,CASSQAFTVGGSSNQPQHF
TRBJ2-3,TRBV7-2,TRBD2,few,TGTGCCAGCAGCCCGACGGGACTAGCGGGGGGAGATACGCAGTATTTT,CASSPTGLAGGDTQYF
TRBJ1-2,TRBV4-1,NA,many,TGCGCCAGCTCGGGACCAGGGAGAGGCGGCTACACCTTC,CASSGPGRGGYTF
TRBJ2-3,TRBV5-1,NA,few,TGCGCCAGCAGCTTGGATACCGCTCCGGATACGCAGTATTTT,CASSLDTAPDTQYF
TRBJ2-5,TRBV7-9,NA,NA,TGTGCCAGCAGCTTAATAGGCCATCCGCAGACCCAGTACTTC,CASSLIGHPQTQYF
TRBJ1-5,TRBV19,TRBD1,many,TGTGCCAGTAGTATTGGGACAGCCAATCAGCCCCAGCATTTT,CASSIGTANQPQHF
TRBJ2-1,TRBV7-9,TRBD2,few,TGTGCCAGCAGCTCTACTAGCGGGGCCAATGAGCAGTTCTTC,CASSSTSGANEQFF
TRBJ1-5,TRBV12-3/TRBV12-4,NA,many,TGTGCCAGCAGTTGGACAGACAATCAGCCCCAGCATTTT,CASSWTDNQPQHF